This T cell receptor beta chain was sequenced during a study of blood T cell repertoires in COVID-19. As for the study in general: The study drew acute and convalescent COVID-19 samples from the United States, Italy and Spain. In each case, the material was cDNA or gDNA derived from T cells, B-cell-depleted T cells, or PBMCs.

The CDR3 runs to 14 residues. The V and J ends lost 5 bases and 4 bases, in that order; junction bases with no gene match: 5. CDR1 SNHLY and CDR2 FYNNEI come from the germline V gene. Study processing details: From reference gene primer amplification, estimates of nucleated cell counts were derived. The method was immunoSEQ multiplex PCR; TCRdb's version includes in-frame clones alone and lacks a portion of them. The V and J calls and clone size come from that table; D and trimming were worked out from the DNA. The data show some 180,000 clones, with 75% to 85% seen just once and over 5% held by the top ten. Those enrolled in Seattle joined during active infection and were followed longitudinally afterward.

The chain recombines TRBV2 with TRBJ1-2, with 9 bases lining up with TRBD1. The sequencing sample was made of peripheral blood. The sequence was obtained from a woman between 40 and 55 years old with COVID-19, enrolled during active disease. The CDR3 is CASSQQGAAYGYTF. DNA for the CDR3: TGTGCCAGCAGTCAACAGGGGGCGGCCTATGGCTACACCTTC.